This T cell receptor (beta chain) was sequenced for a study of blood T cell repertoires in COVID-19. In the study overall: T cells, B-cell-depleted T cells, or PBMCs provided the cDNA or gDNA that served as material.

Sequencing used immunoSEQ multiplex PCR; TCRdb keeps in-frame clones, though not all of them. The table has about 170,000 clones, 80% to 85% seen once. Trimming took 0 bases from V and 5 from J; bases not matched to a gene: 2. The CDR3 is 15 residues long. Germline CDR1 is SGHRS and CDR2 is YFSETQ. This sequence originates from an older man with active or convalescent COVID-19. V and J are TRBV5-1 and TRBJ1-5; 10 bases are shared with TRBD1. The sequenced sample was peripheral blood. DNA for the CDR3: TGCGCCAGCAGCTTGGCCGGGACAGGGGATCAGCCCCAGCATTTT. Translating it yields CASSLAGTGDQPQHF. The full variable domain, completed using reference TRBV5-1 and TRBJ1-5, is KAGVTQTPRYLIKTRGQQVTLSCSPISGHRSVSWYQQTPGQGLQFLFEYFSETQRNKGNFPGRFSGRQFSNSRSEMNVSTLELGDSALYLCASSLAGTGDQPQHFGDGTRLSIL.